Shown below are 24 T cell receptor beta chains from a single sample sequenced in a study of T cell responses to AZD1222 COVID-19 vaccine. Data came from immunoSEQ multiplex PCR; TCRdb stores just in-frame clones and leaves some out. In the table there are 150,000 or so clones, 87% of which are singletons. The source was peripheral blood, collected 28 days after the second AZD1222 dose. The receptor set was obtained from an adult who received the AZD1222 COVID-19 vaccine.

Points on this clone: At one boundary the junction diverges from the germline segment, which might be a read error. This chain connects TRBV5-4 to TRBJ2-4, with 9 bases aligning to TRBD2. Looked up from germline, CDR1 is SGHNT and CDR2 is YYREEE (reference sequence). CDR3 length: 16 amino acids. In DNA, the CDR3 is TGTGCCAGCAGCTGGGGGGCTAGCGGGGCCAATAACATTCAGTACTTC. This codes for CASSWGASGANNIQYF. The whole variable domain, filled in from reference TRBV5-4 and TRBJ2-4, reads ETGVTQSPTHLIKTRGQQVTLRCSSQSGHNTVSWYQQALGQGPQFIFQYYREEENGRGNFPPRFSGLQFPNYSSELNVNALELDDSALYLCASSWGASGANNIQYFGAGTRLSVL.

The V and J genes are TRBV2 and TRBJ2-1, with D possibly TRBD1 on 8 matching bases. Trimming left V 11 bases short and J 12 bases short, with 20 bases between. The CDR3 runs 12 residues. CDR1 SNHLY and CDR2 FYNNEI come from the germline V gene. The CDR3 loop reads CAGRAGGFVQFF. Written as DNA, the CDR3 is TGTGCCGGGAGGGCAGGGGGCTTTGTGCAGTTCTTC.

The chain recombines TRBV15 with TRBJ1-6; TRBD1 is a possible D gene (6 bases). The CDR3 loop spans 14 amino acids. In germline, CDR1 is LNHNV, CDR2 YYDKDF (reference sequence). V was shortened by 8 bases and J by 10 bases, with 18 bases between the two germline ends. The CDR3 here is CATARAEGGSPLHF. The CDR3 DNA is TGTGCCACCGCCCGAGCTGAGGGGGGATCACCCCTCCACTTT.

The chain couples TRBV7-2 to TRBJ2-1; D is ambiguous. The germline gives CDR1 SGHTA, CDR2 FQGNSA. V was trimmed by 0 bases and J by 0 bases, leaving 6 bases between them. The CDR3 contains 15 residues. This CDR3 reads CASSLAGNSYNEQFF. The CDR3 DNA reads TGTGCCAGCAGCTTAGCGGGAAACTCCTACAATGAGCAGTTCTTC.

V is TRBV7-3 and J is TRBJ2-1; 9 bases are shared with TRBD2. Germline CDR1 reads SGHTA; CDR2 reads FQGTGA. J was trimmed by 4 bases and V by 4 bases; bases with no gene match: 11. The CDR3 contains 17 residues. Here the CDR3 DNA reads TGTGCCAGCAGCTCCGAACTTAGCGGGAGAAGTTACAATGAGCAGTTCTTC. It translates to CASSSELSGRSYNEQFF.

J is TRBJ2-7 and V is TRBV6-1; 9 positions match TRBD1. There are 16 residues in the CDR3. V gave up 2 bases and J gave up 5 bases; unmatched junction bases: 10. The germline V gene has CDR1 MNHNS and CDR2 SASEGT. CDR3 in amino acids: CASSESGTGFPHEQYF. The CDR3, as DNA: TGTGCCAGCAGTGAATCCGGGACAGGGTTCCCCCACGAGCAGTACTTC.

This clone was seen only a few times. The V call is TRBV7-2, the J call TRBJ2-2, with D uncertain. Trimming stripped 1 base from V and 1 base from J, with 4 bases between. The CDR3 loop spans 14 amino acids. Germline V gene lookup returns CDR1 SGHTA and CDR2 FQGNSA. CDR3 residues: CASSLGLNTGELFF. CDR3 DNA: TGTGCCAGCAGCTTAGGGTTGAACACCGGGGAGCTGTTTTTT.

The rearrangement uses TRBV28 and TRBJ1-2; 8 bases are a match to TRBD1. This CDR3 region has 16 residues. With 4 bases clipped from V and 3 bases from J, the junction kept 10 bases outside the gene matches. Germline values: CDR1 MDHEN, CDR2 SYDVKM. CDR3 coding DNA: TGTGCCAGCAGTTCTTCCGGGACAGGACATTACTATGGCTACACCTTC. Protein: CASSSSGTGHYYGYTF.

This chain joins TRBV4-2 and TRBJ1-5, with D perhaps matching TRBD1 (5 bases). The CDR3 extends over 14 amino acids. The germline CDR1 and CDR2 sequences are LGHNA and YNFKEQ. Deletions cut 0 bases from V and 11 bases from J, with 14 bases between. The CDR3 loop is CASSQDPRAGAQHF. The CDR3 DNA sequence: TGTGCCAGCAGCCAAGATCCACGGGCGGGGGCCCAGCATTTT.

CDR3 bases: TGTGCCAGCACATACGGGTGGGGGCCCCAAAAACTGTTTTTT. It yields the protein CASTYGWGPQKLFF. The chain combines TRBV28 with TRBJ1-4; possibly TRBD1 for D (6 bases). Looked up from germline, CDR1 is MDHEN and CDR2 is SYDVKM. The V gene lost 7 bases and the J gene lost 9 bases, with 18 bases spanning the gap. The CDR3 sequence is 14 residues long.

This clone was seen more than once but under ten times. The V call is TRBV15, the J call TRBJ2-2; 11 bases align to TRBD1. Germline-derived CDR1 and CDR2 are LNHNV and YYDKDF (reference sequence). The CDR3 spans 16 residues. With 5 bases clipped from V and 5 bases from J, the junction kept 7 bases outside the gene matches. Here the CDR3 DNA reads TGTGCCACCAGCCCCGGACAGGGGGCAGAAACCGGGGAGCTGTTTTTT. It specifies CATSPGQGAETGELFF.

The CDR3 DNA reads TGTGCCAGCAGTTACATACAGGGGGCCTACGAGCAGTACTTC. Translating gives CASSYIQGAYEQYF. This sequence joins TRBV6-6 and TRBJ2-7, with 8 bases identical to TRBD1. The CDR3 covers 14 residues. CDR1 is MNHNY and CDR2 is SVGAGI in the germline V gene (reference sequence). V dropped 2 bases and J dropped 2; count of bases not matched to a gene: 2.

The chain combines TRBV19 with TRBJ1-5; 8 nucleotides agree with TRBD1. Germline assignment: CDR1 LNHDA and CDR2 SQIVND (reference sequence). J was trimmed by 6 bases and V by 6 bases; bases with no gene match: 7. The CDR3 is 14 amino acids. The CDR3 is CASRTQGAGQPQHF. For the CDR3, the DNA is TGTGCCAGTAGAACTCAGGGGGCGGGTCAGCCCCAGCATTTT.

V gene TRBV7-6 combines with J gene TRBJ1-5; D gene uncertain. Germline CDR1 reads SGHVS; CDR2 reads FNYEAQ. Trimming pared 5 bases from V and 4 bases from J, leaving 21 bases between. This CDR3 contains 17 residues. CDR3 bases: TGTGCCAGCAGCCCATCTCTTAGCCCTCGCTTAAATCAGCCCCAGCATTTT. Protein: CASSPSLSPRLNQPQHF. Filled out from reference TRBV7-6 and TRBJ1-5, the complete variable domain reads GAGVSQSPRYKVTKRGQDVALRCDPISGHVSLYWYRQALGQGPEFLTYFNYEAQQDKSGLPNDRFSAERPEGSISTLTIQRTEQRDSAMYRCASSPSLSPRLNQPQHFGDGTRLSIL.

V is TRBV7-9 and J is TRBJ2-5; D is unresolved. The germline V gene encodes CDR1 SEHNR and CDR2 FQNEAQ (reference sequence). V shed 3 bases and J shed 5 bases, with 16 bases lying between them. The CDR3 length is 15 residues. The DNA of the CDR3 is TGTGCCAGCAGCTTGATTCCGGAGAAAGGGGAGACCCAGTACTTC. Residues: CASSLIPEKGETQYF.

The chain joins TRBV6-6 to TRBJ2-3, with D unclear. V was pared by 5 bases and J by 3 bases, with 18 bases between. In germline, CDR1 is MNHNY, CDR2 SVGAGI (reference sequence). CDR3 length equals 16 residues. In nucleotides, the CDR3 is TGTGCCAGCAGTCCCCCCGGCAGCAGTGGGACAGATACGCAGTATTTT. This sequence encodes CASSPPGSSGTDTQYF.

The chain has TRBV28 and TRBJ2-7, with 10 bases fitting TRBD1. Looked up from germline, CDR1 is MDHEN and CDR2 is SYDVKM. The CDR3 length is 14 residues. V lost 8 bases to trimming and J lost 5 bases; unmatched junction nucleotides: 9. The CDR3, as DNA: TGTGCCAGCGGCAGGGACAGGGGAAGCCACGAGCAGTACTTC. It yields the protein CASGRDRGSHEQYF.

The rearrangement uses TRBV6-5 and TRBJ2-2; D is uncertain. The CDR3 consists of 13 residues. Germline lookup yields CDR1 MNHEY and CDR2 SVGAGI. Trimming cost V 2 bases and J 0 bases, with 1 base left between them. CDR3 residues: CASSYTNTGELFF. The CDR3 nucleotides are TGTGCCAGCAGTTACACGAACACCGGGGAGCTGTTTTTT.

V usage is TRBV28 and J usage is TRBJ2-7; 7 nucleotides line up with TRBD2. This CDR3 contains 14 residues. Trimming at V came to 7 bases and at J to 0 bases, leaving 6 bases not matched to a gene. Germline V lookup: CDR1 MDHEN, CDR2 SYDVKM. The CDR3 region is CASTLSGGSYEQYF. The CDR3 DNA is TGTGCCAGCACCCTCTCGGGGGGCTCCTACGAGCAGTACTTC.

This sequence joins TRBV4-3 and TRBJ2-1; possible D gene TRBD2, 5 bases. V was cut by 1 base and J by 3 bases, with 19 bases left in between. The germline V gene encodes CDR1 LGHNA and CDR2 YSLEER. The CDR3 length is 18 residues. This chain's CDR3 is CASSQGLEASPRYNEQFF. CDR3 bases: TGCGCCAGCAGCCAAGGCTTGGAGGCTAGCCCCCGCTACAATGAGCAGTTCTTC.

This clone was recorded at least ten times. This rearrangement joins TRBV2 to TRBJ2-7; D is undetermined. Looked up from germline, CDR1 is SNHLY and CDR2 is FYNNEI. Trimming removed 7 bases at V and 1 base at J, with 11 bases between. The CDR3 loop spans 13 amino acids. The CDR3 sequence: CASTGLRSYEQYF. CDR3 nucleotides: TGTGCCAGCACCGGGCTCCGATCCTACGAGCAGTACTTC.

The chain couples TRBV10-3 to TRBJ2-1; 9 nucleotides match TRBD2. With 10 bases clipped from V and 9 bases from J, the junction kept 10 bases outside the gene matches. Germline-derived CDR1 and CDR2 are ENHRY and SYGVKD. CDR3 length equals 13 residues. The CDR3 DNA reads as TGTGCCACCAGGACTAGCGATTGGGGTGAGCAGTTCTTC. Its protein is CATRTSDWGEQFF.

CDR3 sequence reads: CASSQGQHSYEQYF. As DNA, the CDR3 is TGTGCCAGCAGCCAAGGGCAACACTCCTACGAGCAGTACTTC. The gene calls are TRBV3-1 (or the pseudogene TRBV3-2) and TRBJ2-7, with D unclear. Trimming cost V 1 base and J 0 bases, with 7 bases left between them. CDR1 and CDR2 (germline): LGHDT, YNNKEL (reference sequence). CDR3 length: 14 residues.

The chain is built from TRBV19 and TRBJ1-2, with D uncertain. CDR1 and CDR2 (germline): LNHDA, SQIVND (reference sequence). V gave up 0 bases and J gave up 10 bases, with 12 bases separating them. This CDR3 has 13 amino acids. CDR3 coding DNA: TGTGCCAGTAGTATAGATCCGGGCTCTTCCTACACCTTC. Protein product: CASSIDPGSSYTF. The full variable domain, rest sourced from reference TRBV19 and TRBJ1-2, is DGGITQSPKYLFRKEGQNVTLSCEQNLNHDAMYWYRQDPGQGLRLIYYSQIVNDFQKGDIAEGYSVSREKKESFPLTVTSAQKNPTAFYLCASSIDPGSSYTFGSGTRLTVV.